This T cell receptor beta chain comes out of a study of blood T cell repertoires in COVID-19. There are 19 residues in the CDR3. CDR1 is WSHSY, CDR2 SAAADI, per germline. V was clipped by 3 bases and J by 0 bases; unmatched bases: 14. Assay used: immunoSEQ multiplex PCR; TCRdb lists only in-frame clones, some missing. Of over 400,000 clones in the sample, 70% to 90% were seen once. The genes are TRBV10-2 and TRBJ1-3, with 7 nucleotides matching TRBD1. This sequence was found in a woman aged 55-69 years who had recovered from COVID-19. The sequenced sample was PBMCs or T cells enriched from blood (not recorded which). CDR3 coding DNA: TGCGCCAGCAGTGATGTACGGCAGGGGGATTACTTCTCTGGAAACACCATATATTTT. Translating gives CASSDVRQGDYFSGNTIYF.